This T cell receptor beta chain originates from a study of OX40 agonist ivuxolimab in advanced cancers. Study details: A history of anti-PD-1, anti-PD-L1 or anti-CTLA-4 therapy was acceptable, and approximately 40% had some. Findings and caveats of the study: Among some nonresponders, normalized T-cell clonal expansion was also low. The mean number of expanded clones was higher in CD8+ T cells than in CD4+.

To note about this clone: What it binds is unknown.

TCRdb's table, derived via immunoSEQ multiplex PCR, lists solely in-frame clones and lacks some. The data hold about 83,000 clones, with 84% observed a single time. Germline assignment: CDR1 MDHEN and CDR2 SYDVKM. V dropped 6 bases and J dropped 0 bases, with 8 bases sitting between them. This CDR3 has 13 amino acids. Sequenced material: CD4+ or CD8+ T cells sorted from blood, taken in a trial of the OX40 agonist ivuxolimab. The sequence came from an adult with an advanced solid tumor such as melanoma, head and neck, liver or kidney cancer. This chain connects TRBV28 to TRBJ1-2; the D is unclear. The DNA for the CDR3 is TGTGCCAGCAGAAAAACAACTAACTATGGCTACACCTTC. Translation: CASRKTTNYGYTF.